The 16 T cell receptor beta chains presented below share a single source sample, sequenced in a study of cytomegalovirus exposure and HLA in healthy donors. It was with 60 Vbeta and 13 Jbeta primers that the PCR ran. Generated by immunoSEQ multiplex PCR, the TCRdb table keeps only in-frame clones and is missing some. In the table there are some 180,000 clones, just under 80% of which are singletons. The sequencing sample was made of PBMCs. Source of these receptors: a female donor in good health and CMV-seronegative.

This clone was counted only a few times. The rearrangement joins TRBV6-6 to TRBJ2-7, with D perhaps TRBD1 (6 bases). The CDR3 length is 13 residues. The V gene's germline CDR1 is MNHNY and CDR2 SVGAGI (reference sequence). V was clipped by 7 bases and J by 1 base, with 11 bases between them. The CDR3 region has the DNA TGTGCCAGCACGGGAAGGGGGTCCTACGAGCAGTACTTC. Encoded protein: CASTGRGSYEQYF.

This chain links TRBV5-1 with TRBJ2-3; TRBD2 matches at 11 bases. With 0 bases clipped from V and 4 bases from J, the junction kept 4 bases outside the gene matches. Germline loops: CDR1 SGHRS, CDR2 YFSETQ. The CDR3 runs 16 residues. The CDR3 is CASSLVLAGGSDTQYF. CDR3 DNA: TGCGCCAGCAGCTTGGTGCTAGCGGGGGGCTCAGATACGCAGTATTTT. The full variable domain, with the rest looked up from reference TRBV5-1 and TRBJ2-3, is KAGVTQTPRYLIKTRGQQVTLSCSPISGHRSVSWYQQTPGQGLQFLFEYFSETQRNKGNFPGRFSGRQFSNSRSEMNVSTLELGDSALYLCASSLVLAGGSDTQYFGPGTRLTVL.

The chain recombines TRBV4-1 with TRBJ2-7; no clear D gene. V lost 0 bases and J lost 0, with 12 bases in between. CDR3 length equals 16 residues. Germline assignment: CDR1 MGHRA and CDR2 YSYEKL. The CDR3 region is CASSQEVGTPSYEQYF. The CDR3 nucleotides are TGCGCCAGCAGCCAAGAAGTTGGCACCCCCTCCTACGAGCAGTACTTC.

This chain uses TRBV7-9 with TRBJ2-7; 8 nucleotides match TRBD1. Per the germline V gene, CDR1 is SEHNR and CDR2 is FQNEAQ (reference sequence). The CDR3 loop spans 16 amino acids. The ends lost 4 bases at V and 1 base at J; junction bases unmatched: 9. CDR3 DNA: TGTGCCAGCAGCTACTCTACAGGGGGTTCTTCCTACGAGCAGTACTTC. Translation: CASSYSTGGSSYEQYF.

In the case of this clone: Other DNA sequences in this sample translate to the same CDR3. The genes are TRBV4-3 and TRBJ2-1; 9 bases agree with TRBD1. Germline V CDR1 and CDR2: LGHNA, YSLEER. J was trimmed by 6 bases and V by 3 bases; bases with no gene match: 12. The CDR3 spans 17 residues. The CDR3 spells CASSQDRGSEVFNEQFF. The CDR3 DNA sequence: TGCGCCAGCAGCCAGGACAGGGGTAGCGAGGTCTTCAATGAGCAGTTCTTC.

This chain connects TRBV11-2 to TRBJ2-7; 12 bases agree with TRBD2. V dropped 1 base and J dropped 3; count of bases not matched to a gene: 7. This CDR3 comprises 17 residues. Germline CDR1 and CDR2: SGHAT and FQNNGV. CDR3 loop: CASSLVLAGGRRYEQYF. The CDR3 bases are TGTGCCAGCAGCTTAGTGCTAGCGGGAGGGCGCCGCTACGAGCAGTACTTC.

The chain carries TRBV5-1 and TRBJ2-3, with 8 bases matching TRBD2. The germline CDR1 and CDR2 sequences are SGHRS and YFSETQ. The CDR3 contains 15 residues. Trimming cost V 1 base and J 5 bases; bases outside gene matches: 6. CDR3 nucleotides: TGCGCCAGCAGCTTGAGGGGAACTAGCGGAGATACGCAGTATTTT. Translation gives CASSLRGTSGDTQYF.

The chain recombines TRBV15 with TRBJ2-3, with TRBD1 matching 7 bases. This CDR3 contains 16 residues. Looked up from germline, CDR1 is LNHNV and CDR2 is YYDKDF (reference sequence). The trim removed 5 bases at V and 4 bases at J, leaving 12 bases unmatched. CDR3 sequence (DNA): TGTGCCACCAGCGTAGGGGGCCAAGTAAAGGCAGATACGCAGTATTTT. Translating it yields CATSVGGQVKADTQYF.

The chain uses TRBV5-6 and TRBJ1-1, with a weak D call TRBD1 (6 bases). This CDR3 has 14 residues. Trimming shortened V by 6 bases and J by 1 base, and 13 bases separated the two germline ends. Germline loops: CDR1 SGHDT, CDR2 YYEEEE. The CDR3 here is CASTLRGANTEAFF. CDR3 sequence (DNA): TGTGCCAGCACCCTGCGGGGGGCGAACACTGAAGCTTTCTTT.

The sample holds a few counts of this clone. The chain combines TRBV11-2 with TRBJ2-7; TRBD2 agrees at 9 bases. CDR1 is SGHAT and CDR2 is FQNNGV in the germline V gene. Trimming took 5 bases from V and 4 from J; bases not matched to a gene: 12. The length of the CDR3 is 16 residues. The CDR3 DNA reads as TGTGCCAGCAGCGACCCCGGGGCGGGAGGGCCTTACGAGCAGTACTTC. Its protein is CASSDPGAGGPYEQYF.

This chain uses TRBV14 with TRBJ1-1, with D possibly TRBD1 on 6 matching bases. This CDR3 has 16 residues. The V end lost 0 bases, the J end lost 3 bases, and 14 bases lay between the germline ends. Germline V gene data show CDR1 as SGHDN and CDR2 as FVKESK. CDR3 nucleotides: TGTGCCAGCAGCCAAGACCCCTTACAGGGTTACACTGAAGCTTTCTTT. It is translated as CASSQDPLQGYTEAFF. Full variable domain (remainder filled in from reference TRBV14 and TRBJ1-1): EAGVTQFPSHSVIEKGQTVTLRCDPISGHDNLYWYRRVMGKEIKFLLHFVKESKQDESGMPNNRFLAERTGGTYSTLKVQPAELEDSGVYFCASSQDPLQGYTEAFFGQGTRLTVV.

The chain joins TRBV5-1 to TRBJ2-7; unclear D gene. This CDR3 comprises 13 residues. Germline CDR1 and CDR2: SGHRS and YFSETQ. V was clipped by 0 bases and J by 3 bases, with 7 bases between them. The CDR3 DNA sequence: TGCGCCAGCAGCTTGGCGTCAGACTACGAGCAGTACTTC. Translated: CASSLASDYEQYF.

The J gene is TRBJ2-1, the V gene TRBV5-1, with 8 bases identical to TRBD2. Trimming cost V 4 bases and J 15 bases; bases outside gene matches: 18. This CDR3 has 15 amino acids. CDR1 and CDR2 from the germline V gene are SGHRS and YFSETQ. The CDR3 DNA sequence: TGCGCCAGCAGCCCGGCCGGGGGGGCGGGGGAGTTTCGGTTCTTC. Its protein is CASSPAGGAGEFRFF.

V usage is TRBV5-1 and J usage is TRBJ1-2; D is perhaps TRBD1 (5 bases). With 0 bases removed from V and 6 bases from J, the gap between germline ends came to 12 bases. Germline V gives CDR1 SGHRS, CDR2 YFSETQ. There are 14 residues in the CDR3. The CDR3 DNA reads as TGCGCCAGCAGCTTGGGGGCAGGGCGCGATGGCTACACCTTC. This sequence encodes CASSLGAGRDGYTF.

This clone came up a few times. The chain joins TRBV6-5 to TRBJ1-1; 8 bases map to TRBD1. The CDR3 is 16 amino acids. The germline gives CDR1 MNHEY, CDR2 SVGAGI. V was clipped by 0 bases and J by 1 base; unmatched bases: 4. The CDR3, as DNA: TGTGCCAGCAGTTACTCGGTGACAGGGGCGAACACTGAAGCTTTCTTT. This codes for CASSYSVTGANTEAFF.

This rearrangement joins TRBV30 to TRBJ1-1; TRBD1 matches at 7 bases. This CDR3 is 17 amino acids long. The germline gives CDR1 GTSNPN, CDR2 SVGIG (reference sequence). With V trimmed by 3 bases and J by 3 bases, 16 bases remained unmatched. The CDR3 DNA follows: TGTGCCTGGAGGACAGGGAACTTGGCTTTTATGGACACTGAAGCTTTCTTT. Its translation: CAWRTGNLAFMDTEAFF.